This TCR beta chain came from a study of blood T cells in healthy people across ages. About the study: About one barcoded beta molecule was captured per two T cells (by template switching).

A minimum of 6 micrograms of total RNA was extracted per sample. Using a J-beta primer mix together with a sample-barcoded 5' primer, a second PCR was run for roughly 6 to 12 cycles. One entry per CDR3 protein results from TCRdb running MiXCR on the 5' RACE reads. Here the sample spans 350,000 to 450,000 distinct CDR3 sequences, approximately 52% being singletons. The TCR was taken from a man aged 55 to 70 in good health. Source material: blood.

This chain's CDR3 is CASRTATGTQYF. CDR3 in DNA: TGTGCCAGCCGGACTGCAACTGGTACGCAGTATTTT. The chain couples TRBV18 to TRBJ2-3, with D possibly being TRBD2 (5 bases). CDR1 and CDR2 (germline): KGHSH, LQKENI. The CDR3 is 12 residues long. Trimming cost V 8 bases and J 8 bases, with 14 bases left between them.